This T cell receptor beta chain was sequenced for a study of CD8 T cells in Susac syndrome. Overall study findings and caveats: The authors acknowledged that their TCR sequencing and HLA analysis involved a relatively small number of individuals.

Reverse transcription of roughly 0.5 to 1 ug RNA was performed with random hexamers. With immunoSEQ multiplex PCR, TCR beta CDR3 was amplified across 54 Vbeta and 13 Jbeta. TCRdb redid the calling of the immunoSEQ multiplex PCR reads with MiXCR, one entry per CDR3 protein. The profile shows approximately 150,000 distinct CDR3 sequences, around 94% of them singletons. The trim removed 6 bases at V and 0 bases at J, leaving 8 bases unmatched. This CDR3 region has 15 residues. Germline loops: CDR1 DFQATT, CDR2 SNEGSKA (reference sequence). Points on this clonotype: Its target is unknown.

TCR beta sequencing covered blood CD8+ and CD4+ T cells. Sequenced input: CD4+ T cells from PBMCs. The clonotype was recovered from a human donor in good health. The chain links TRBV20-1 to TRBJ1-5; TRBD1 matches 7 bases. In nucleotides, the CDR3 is TGCAGTGCCTCCCCGGGGGACAGTAGCAATCAGCCCCAGCATTTT. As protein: CSASPGDSSNQPQHF.